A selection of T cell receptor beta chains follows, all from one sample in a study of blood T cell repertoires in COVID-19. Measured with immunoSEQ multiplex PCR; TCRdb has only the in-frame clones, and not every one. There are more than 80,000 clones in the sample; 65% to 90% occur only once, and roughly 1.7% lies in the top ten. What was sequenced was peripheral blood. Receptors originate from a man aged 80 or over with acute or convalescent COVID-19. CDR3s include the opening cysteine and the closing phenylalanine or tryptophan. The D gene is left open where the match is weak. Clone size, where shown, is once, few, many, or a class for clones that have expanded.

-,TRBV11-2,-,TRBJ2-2,CASSFRFRTGELFF,TGTGCCAGCAGCTTCCGTTTCAGGACCGGGGAGCTGTTTTTT
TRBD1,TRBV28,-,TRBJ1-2,CASSQTGTGPNYGYTF,TGTGCCAGCAGTCAGACCGGGACAGGGCCGAACTATGGCTACACCTTC
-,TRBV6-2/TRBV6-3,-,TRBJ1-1,CASSPSQGWGNTEAFF,TGTGCCAGCAGCCCCTCCCAGGGCTGGGGGAACACTGAAGCTTTCTTT
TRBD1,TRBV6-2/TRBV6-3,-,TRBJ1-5,CASSPGQGTVYSNQPQHF,TGTGCCAGCAGCCCGGGACAGGGCACGGTGTATAGCAATCAGCCCCAGCATTTT
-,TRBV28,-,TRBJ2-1,CASSFPWAGTYNEQFF,TGTGCCAGCAGTTTCCCCTGGGCGGGAACCTACAATGAGCAGTTCTTC
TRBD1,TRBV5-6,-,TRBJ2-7,CASSLRQGTAPEQYF,TGTGCCAGCAGCTTACGACAGGGTACGGCCCCCGAGCAGTACTTC
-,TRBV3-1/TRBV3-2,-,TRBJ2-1,CASRDWNYNEQFF,TGTGCCAGCAGGGACTGGAATTACAATGAGCAGTTCTTC
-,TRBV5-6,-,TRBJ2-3,CASSLAAGLSTDTQYF,TGTGCCAGCAGCTTGGCAGCGGGCCTTAGCACAGATACGCAGTATTTT
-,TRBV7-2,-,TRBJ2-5,CASSLASGKETQYF,TGTGCCAGCAGCTTAGCTTCGGGGAAAGAGACCCAGTACTTC
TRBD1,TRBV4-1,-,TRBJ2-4,CASSQALQGAANIQYF,TGCGCCAGCAGCCAGGCTTTACAGGGGGCGGCAAACATTCAGTACTTC
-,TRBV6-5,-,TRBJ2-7,CASSYWRGQGEQYF,TGTGCCAGCAGTTACTGGAGGGGGCAGGGGGAGCAGTACTTC
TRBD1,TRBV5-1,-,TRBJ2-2,CASSLDRGDTGELFF,TGCGCCAGCAGCTTGGACAGGGGGGACACCGGGGAGCTGTTTTTT
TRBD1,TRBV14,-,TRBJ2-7,CASSRTGSYEQYF,TGTGCCAGCAGTCGGACAGGCTCCTACGAGCAGTACTTC
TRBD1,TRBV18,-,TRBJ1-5,CASSPGQGVGQPQHF,TGTGCCAGCTCACCAGGACAGGGGGTAGGACAGCCCCAGCATTTT
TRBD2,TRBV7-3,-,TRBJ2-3,CASSLTSGRIPADTQYF,TGTGCCAGCAGCTTGACTAGCGGGAGGATTCCGGCAGATACGCAGTATTTT
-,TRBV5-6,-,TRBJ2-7,CASSRDYGTYEQYF,TGTGCCAGCAGCCGCGACTATGGTACCTACGAGCAGTACTTC
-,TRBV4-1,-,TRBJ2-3,CASSQEGRTSTDTQYF,TGCGCCAGCAGCCAAGAAGGCAGGACTAGCACAGATACGCAGTATTTT
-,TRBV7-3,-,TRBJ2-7,CASSQQREWYEQYF,TGTGCCAGCAGCCAACAACGGGAGTGGTACGAGCAGTACTTC
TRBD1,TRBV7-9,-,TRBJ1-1,CASSPGQVNTEAFF,TGTGCCAGCAGCCCGGGACAGGTGAACACTGAAGCTTTCTTT
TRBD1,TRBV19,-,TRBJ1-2,CASSPMGRPGQHYGYTF,TGTGCCAGTAGTCCCATGGGACGCCCGGGACAGCACTATGGCTACACCTTC
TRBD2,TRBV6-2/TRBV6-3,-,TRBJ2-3,CASSPRGLHPDTQYF,TGTGCCAGCAGCCCCCGGGGACTACATCCAGATACGCAGTATTTT
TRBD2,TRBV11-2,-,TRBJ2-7,CASSFTSGSSYEQYF,TGTGCCAGCAGCTTTACTAGCGGGAGCTCCTACGAGCAGTACTTC
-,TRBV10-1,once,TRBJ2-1,CASPLGRGNNEQFF,TGCGCCAGTCCGCTGGGCCGGGGAAACAATGAGCAGTTCTTC
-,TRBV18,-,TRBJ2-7,CASSIGGHSYEQYF,TGTGCCAGCTCAATTGGCGGACACTCCTACGAGCAGTACTTC
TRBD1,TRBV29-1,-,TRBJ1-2,CSVGAGGNYGYTF,TGCAGCGTTGGGGCAGGGGGGAACTATGGCTACACCTTC
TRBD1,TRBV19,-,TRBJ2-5,CASTETGVGETQYF,TGTGCCAGTACCGAGACAGGGGTCGGCGAGACCCAGTACTTC
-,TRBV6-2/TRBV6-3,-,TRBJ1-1,CASSSRASGNTEAFF,TGTGCCAGCAGTTCTAGGGCATCAGGGAATACTGAAGCTTTCTTT
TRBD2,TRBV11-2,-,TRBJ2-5,CASSLNPSGETQYF,TGTGCCAGCAGCTTAAATCCTAGCGGGGAGACCCAGTACTTC
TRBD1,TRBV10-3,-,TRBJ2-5,CATWDRVVSETQYF,TGTGCCACCTGGGACAGGGTGGTCTCAGAGACCCAGTACTTC